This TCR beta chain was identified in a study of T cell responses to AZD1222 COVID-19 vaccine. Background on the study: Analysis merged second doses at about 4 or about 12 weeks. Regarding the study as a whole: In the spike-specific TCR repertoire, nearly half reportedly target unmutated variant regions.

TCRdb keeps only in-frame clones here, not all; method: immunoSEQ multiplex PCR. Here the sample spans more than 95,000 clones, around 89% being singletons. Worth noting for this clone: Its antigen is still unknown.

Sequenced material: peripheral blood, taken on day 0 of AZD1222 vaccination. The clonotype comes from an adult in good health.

CDR3 loop: CASSFTAYNEQFF. The CDR3 nucleotides are TGTGCCAGCAGTTTTACAGCATACAATGAGCAGTTCTTC. V is TRBV12-3 or TRBV12-4 and J is TRBJ2-1; D is ambiguous. The CDR3 has 13 amino acids. Trimming removed 3 bases at V and 4 bases at J, with 7 bases between.